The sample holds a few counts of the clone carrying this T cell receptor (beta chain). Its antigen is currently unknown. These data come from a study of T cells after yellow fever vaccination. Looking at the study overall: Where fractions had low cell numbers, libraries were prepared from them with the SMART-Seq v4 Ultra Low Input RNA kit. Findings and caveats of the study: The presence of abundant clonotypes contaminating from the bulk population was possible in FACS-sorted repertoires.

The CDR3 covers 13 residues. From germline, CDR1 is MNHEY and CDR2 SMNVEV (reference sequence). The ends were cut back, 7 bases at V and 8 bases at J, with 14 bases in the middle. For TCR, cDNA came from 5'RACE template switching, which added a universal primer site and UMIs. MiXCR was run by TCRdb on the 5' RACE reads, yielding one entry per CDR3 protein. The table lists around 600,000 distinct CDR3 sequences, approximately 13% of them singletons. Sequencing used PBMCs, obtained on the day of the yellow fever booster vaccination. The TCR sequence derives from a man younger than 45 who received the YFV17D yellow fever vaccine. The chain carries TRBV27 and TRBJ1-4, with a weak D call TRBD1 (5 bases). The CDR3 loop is CASKNGAEEKLFF. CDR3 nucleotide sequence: TGTGCCAGCAAGAACGGGGCCGAGGAAAAACTGTTTTTT.